These T cell receptor beta chains were read from a single sample in a study of shared clonotypes between healthy human individuals. Measured with immunoSEQ multiplex PCR; TCRdb has only the in-frame clones, and not every one. This sample carries under 2,500,000 clones, roughly 95% of them seen once, and the ten largest clones take approximately 0.13%. Material for sequencing was naive CD4+ T cells sorted from blood. These receptors all come from a man between 18 and 35 years old in good health. CDR3s include the opening cysteine and the closing phenylalanine or tryptophan. D genes are given only for firm matches. Clone size is stated in some rows and not others, as once, few, many or a class when expanded.

v_call	clone_size	d_call	j_call	cdr3_length	cdr3_nt	cdr3_aa
TRBV2	NA	NA	TRBJ2-7	12	TGTGCCAGCCGAACAGGGAACTACGAGCAGTACTTC	CASRTGNYEQYF
TRBV18	NA	TRBD1	TRBJ2-7	16	TGTGCCAGCTCACCAAGGAAGGGGGCTGTAGACTACGAGCAGTACTTC	CASSPRKGAVDYEQYF
TRBV4-1	NA	NA	TRBJ1-6	13	TGCGCCAGCAGCCAGGGACGGGATTCACCCCTCCACTTT	CASSQGRDSPLHF
TRBV5-4	NA	NA	TRBJ1-3	15	TGTGCCAGCAGCCGGGATGGTAGTTCAGGAAACACCATATATTTT	CASSRDGSSGNTIYF
TRBV5-6	NA	NA	TRBJ2-1	16	TGTGCCAGCAGCTTGTTGTCAGGGGCGATCTACAATGAGCAGTTCTTC	CASSLLSGAIYNEQFF
TRBV9	NA	TRBD2	TRBJ2-7	14	TGTGCCAGCAGCGGCGGCGGGGGGTTCAACGAGCAGTACTTC	CASSGGGGFNEQYF
TRBV6-1	NA	NA	TRBJ1-1	12	TGTGCCAGCAGGAGGGGGGACACTGAAGCTTTCTTT	CASRRGDTEAFF
TRBV5-5	NA	NA	TRBJ2-7	14	TGTGCCAGCAGCTTAGGACGGGGGAACTACGAGCAGTACTTC	CASSLGRGNYEQYF
TRBV7-2	NA	NA	TRBJ1-1	13	TGTGCCAGCAGCTCGGACCAGAGGGCTGAAGCTTTCTTT	CASSSDQRAEAFF
TRBV5-1	few	NA	TRBJ2-2	13	TGCGCCAGCAACAGGGCAGACACCGGGGAGCTGTTTTTT	CASNRADTGELFF
TRBV4-1	NA	NA	TRBJ2-3	17	TGCGCCAGCAGCTCACAACCCGGGCTTACTAGCACAGATACGCAGTATTTT	CASSSQPGLTSTDTQYF
TRBV19	NA	TRBD2	TRBJ2-1	15	TGTGCCAGTAGTACGGGACTAGCGGGGGCCAATGAGCAGTTCTTC	CASSTGLAGANEQFF
TRBV7-9	NA	TRBD1	TRBJ2-3	18	TGTGCCAGCAGCTCAACAGGGGTTTCCCGCCGTGGCACAGATACGCAGTATTTT	CASSSTGVSRRGTDTQYF
TRBV7-9	NA	NA	TRBJ2-2	11	TGTGCCAGCAGCTTAGTCGGGGAGCTGTTTTTT	CASSLVGELFF
TRBV6-5	NA	NA	TRBJ1-5	13	TGTGCCAGCAGTTTGGGTAAAGGACAGCCCCAGCATTTT	CASSLGKGQPQHF
TRBV5-1	NA	NA	TRBJ1-1	14	TGCGCCAGCAGCGAGCAGGGGAAAAACACTGAAGCTTTCTTT	CASSEQGKNTEAFF
TRBV5-1	NA	NA	TRBJ2-2	15	TGCGCCAGCAGCCTACAGGGTTTGGACACCGGGGAGCTGTTTTTT	CASSLQGLDTGELFF
TRBV5-6	NA	NA	TRBJ2-5	14	TGTGCCAGCAGCACCAGGGGCCGTGGGGAGACCCAGTACTTC	CASSTRGRGETQYF
TRBV19	once	NA	TRBJ1-2	14	TGTGCCAGTAGTGCGACCGGGACGTCCCCTGGCTACACCTTC	CASSATGTSPGYTF
TRBV7-9	NA	NA	TRBJ2-7	14	TGTGCCAGCAGCCCCGGCAGGAAGATCTACGAGCAGTACTTC	CASSPGRKIYEQYF
TRBV5-6	NA	NA	TRBJ2-7	12	TGTGCCAGCAGCCCAGGGGTAGGGGAGCAGTACTTC	CASSPGVGEQYF
TRBV11-3	NA	TRBD1	TRBJ2-3	14	TGTGCCAGCAGCTTGGACAGGGGTACAGATACGCAGTATTTT	CASSLDRGTDTQYF
TRBV6-5	NA	NA	TRBJ1-3	13	TGTGCCAGCAGCGGGGACATTGGAAACACCATATATTTT	CASSGDIGNTIYF